Below, one T cell receptor beta chain is given with its context. What it binds is not known. CDR1 is SGHRS and CDR2 is YFSETQ in the germline V gene. Losses at the gene ends were 4 bases for V and 1 base for J; bases not matched to a gene: 5. The CDR3 sequence is 15 residues long. The PCR employed 60 Vbeta primers together with 13 Jbeta primers. Clones were read by immunoSEQ multiplex PCR, and TCRdb kept only the in-frame ones, dropping some. The table lists around 160,000 clones, about three quarters of them singletons. This record comes from a study of cytomegalovirus exposure and HLA in healthy donors. Points from the study as a whole: As immune exposure information, only CMV serostatus was available. Several of the most significant clusters were apparently associated with common viral pathogens in a later analysis.

The V and J genes are TRBV5-1 and TRBJ2-3; 8 bases align to TRBD2. The clonotype comes from a woman in her forties in good health and CMV-seropositive. Material for sequencing was PBMCs. CDR3 protein: CASSRGGRGTDTQYF. CDR3 coding DNA: TGCGCCAGCAGCCGGGGGGGCCGGGGCACAGATACGCAGTATTTT.